This TCR beta chain comes out of a study of T-cell memory formation after mild COVID-19. TCRdb independently ran MiXCR on the 5' RACE reads; one entry per CDR3 protein. This table holds about 400,000 distinct CDR3 sequences, 20% to 30% found once. Germline CDR1 is DFQATT and CDR2 is SNEGSKA (reference sequence). Deletions cut 3 bases from V and 6 bases from J, with 7 bases between. The CDR3 covers 11 residues. Sequenced: PBMCs or a T cell subset sorted from them (not recorded which). This sequence was found in an adult woman who had mild COVID-19 (a few samples of this study predate the infection). Cell type and time point are not known. The chain recombines TRBV20-1 with TRBJ2-3; possible D gene TRBD2, 5 bases. The CDR3, as DNA: TGCAGTGCTAGGGACTTGGATACGCAGTATTTT. It translates to CSARDLDTQYF.